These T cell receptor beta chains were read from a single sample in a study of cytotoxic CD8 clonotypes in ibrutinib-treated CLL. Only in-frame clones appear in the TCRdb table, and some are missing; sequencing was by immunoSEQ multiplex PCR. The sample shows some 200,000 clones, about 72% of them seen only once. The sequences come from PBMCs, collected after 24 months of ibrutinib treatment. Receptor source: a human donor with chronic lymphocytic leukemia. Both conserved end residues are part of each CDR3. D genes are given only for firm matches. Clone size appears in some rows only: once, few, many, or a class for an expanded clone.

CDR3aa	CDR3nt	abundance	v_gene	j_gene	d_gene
CASESAGELFF	TGTGCCAGTGAATCGGCAGGGGAGCTGTTTTTT	few	TRBV19	TRBJ2-2	NA
CASLRTRNTGELFF	TGTGCCAGCCTAAGGACTAGGAACACCGGGGAGCTGTTTTTT	NA	TRBV11-2	TRBJ2-2	TRBD2
CASSQDVGEETQYF	TGCGCCAGCAGCCAAGATGTCGGGGAAGAGACCCAGTACTTC	NA	TRBV4-1	TRBJ2-5	NA
CASRDGTGDLNTEAFF	TGTGCCAGCAGAGACGGGACAGGGGATTTGAACACTGAAGCTTTCTTT	NA	TRBV28	TRBJ1-1	TRBD1
CASSTRQGAFVEQFF	TGTGCCAGCAGCACAAGACAGGGGGCGTTTGTTGAGCAGTTCTTC	NA	TRBV7-8	TRBJ2-1	TRBD1
CASSELYRAGATDTQYF	TGTGCCAGCAGTGAACTCTATAGGGCGGGGGCCACAGATACGCAGTATTTT	NA	TRBV2	TRBJ2-3	NA
CASSLYGLNTEAFF	TGCGCCAGCAGCTTATACGGACTGAACACTGAAGCTTTCTTT	NA	TRBV5-1	TRBJ1-1	NA
CASSLSRTGGHNEQFF	TGCGCCAGCAGCTTAAGTCGGACAGGGGGCCACAATGAGCAGTTCTTC	once	TRBV5-1	TRBJ2-1	TRBD1
CASSLAGNIANYGYTF	TGTGCCAGCAGTTTAGCAGGGAACATTGCTAACTATGGCTACACCTTC	NA	TRBV28	TRBJ1-2	NA
CASSQSVAGTDTQYF	TGTGCCAGCAGCCAATCCGTGGCGGGCACAGATACGCAGTATTTT	few	TRBV4-2	TRBJ2-3	NA
CAWYRGRTSGSHEQYF	TGTGCCTGGTACCGCGGGCGGACATCTGGGTCCCACGAGCAGTACTTC	NA	TRBV30	TRBJ2-7	NA
CAWRPDSNYEQYF	TGTGCCTGGAGGCCCGACTCAAACTACGAGCAGTACTTC	NA	TRBV30	TRBJ2-7	NA
CASSSDTPGNTIYF	TGTGCCAGCAGCTCGGATACTCCTGGAAACACCATATATTTT	few	TRBV7-2	TRBJ1-3	NA